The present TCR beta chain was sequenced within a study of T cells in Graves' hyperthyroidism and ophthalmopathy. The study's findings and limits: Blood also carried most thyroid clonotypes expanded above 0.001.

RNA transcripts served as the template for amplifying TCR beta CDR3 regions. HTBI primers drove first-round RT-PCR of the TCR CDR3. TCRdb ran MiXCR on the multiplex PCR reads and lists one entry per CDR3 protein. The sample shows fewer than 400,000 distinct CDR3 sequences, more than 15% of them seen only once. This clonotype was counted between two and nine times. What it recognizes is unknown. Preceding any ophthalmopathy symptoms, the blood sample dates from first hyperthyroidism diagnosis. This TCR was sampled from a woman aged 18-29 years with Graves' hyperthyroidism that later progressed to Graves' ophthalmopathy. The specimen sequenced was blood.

The CDR3 sequence: CASSFLLEKETQYF. Written as DNA, the CDR3 is TGTGCCAGCAGCTTCCTACTCGAAAAAGAGACCCAGTACTTC. V usage is TRBV7-8 and J usage is TRBJ2-5; D is unresolved. Germline V gene data show CDR1 as SGHVS and CDR2 as FQNEAQ. This CDR3 contains 14 residues. Deletions cut 3 bases from V and 3 bases from J, with 11 bases between.